This T cell receptor beta chain was recovered during a study of Graves' ophthalmopathy and Graves' hyperthyroidism. Points from the study as a whole: Stable hyperthyroidism and ophthalmopathy were told apart by a 13-signature model, which achieved 85% to 90% sensitivity and nearly 84% specificity.

This clonotype was recorded at least ten times. Its antigen is unidentified. Certain patients were not enrolled. These were patients with other autoimmune diseases, uncontrolled infections, pregnancy or lactation. Diagnostic conclusions were grounded in clinical symptoms, serum thyroxine, TRAb, thyroid ultrasound and orbital computed tomography. Investigators amplified TCR beta CDR3 regions from RNA transcripts. Second-round multiplex PCR came after a first-round RT-PCR that employed HTBI primers. One entry per CDR3 protein, called by TCRdb with MiXCR from the multiplex PCR reads. The sample carries about 400,000 distinct CDR3 sequences, approximately 16% recorded once. The sequencing sample was made of peripheral blood. This receptor was taken from a woman in her late teens or twenties with Graves' ophthalmopathy.

The CDR3 protein is CASKKVNTGANVLTF. In DNA form, the CDR3 reads TGCGCCAGCAAGAAAGTCAACACTGGGGCCAACGTCCTGACTTTC. The genes are TRBV5-1 and TRBJ2-6, with D uncertain. CDR1 SGHRS and CDR2 YFSETQ come from the germline V gene. V was clipped by 6 bases and J by 2 bases, with 12 bases between them. The CDR3 contains 15 residues.